The clone carrying this T cell receptor beta chain was picked up a small number of times. Its specificity is not known. A second PCR, run for about 7 to 11 cycles, used a sample-barcoded 5' primer plus a J-beta primer mix. Using its own MiXCR run on the 5' RACE reads, TCRdb lists one record per CDR3 protein. The data hold about 630,000 distinct CDR3 sequences, with about 21% observed a single time. These data come from a study of blood T cells in healthy people across ages. Points from the study as a whole: Whereas aged donors had fewer naive CD4+ cells, long-lived donors had more of them and higher diversity.

Sequencing used blood. This receptor was taken from a man in his sixties or seventies in good health.

In DNA form, the CDR3 reads TGCGCCAGCAGCTTTGGGGGTCGCGAGCAGTACTTC. Protein product: CASSFGGREQYF. V gene TRBV5-1 combines with J gene TRBJ2-5; tentatively, D is TRBD1 or TRBD2 (5 bases each). The J call may be in error: the DNA end matches TRBJ2-7 better. This CDR3 contains 12 residues. In germline, CDR1 is SGHRS, CDR2 YFSETQ.